These 27 T cell receptor beta chains originate from one sample sequenced in a study of blood T cell repertoires in COVID-19. Sequencing was performed with immunoSEQ multiplex PCR; in TCRdb, only in-frame clones are kept and a portion is missing. The table lists some 250,000 clones, roughly 83% of them singletons. What was sequenced was peripheral blood. The receptor source for this set is a man in his forties with acute or convalescent COVID-19.

The J gene is TRBJ2-7, the V gene TRBV28, with 9 bases lining up with TRBD1. After removal of 7 bases from V and 7 bases from J, the junction contained 11 bases not matched to a gene. The CDR3 has 14 residues. Germline CDR1 and CDR2: MDHEN and SYDVKM. The CDR3 here is CASNFNRDRAEQYF. The DNA of the CDR3 is TGTGCCAGCAATTTTAATCGGGACAGGGCGGAGCAGTACTTC.

The rearrangement uses TRBV6-5 and TRBJ2-1, with 7 bases fitting TRBD2. Germline CDR1 MNHEY, CDR2 SVGAGI. The junction had 16 bases not matched to a gene; V was cut back by 5 bases and J by 12 bases. The CDR3 is 15 residues long. In DNA form, the CDR3 reads TGTGCCAGCAGTCCCCCTATGGCGGGAGCCTTGGGGCAGTTCTTC. Protein product: CASSPPMAGALGQFF.

In its sample, this clone was seen once. V gene TRBV2 combines with J gene TRBJ2-1; 7 nucleotides align to TRBD1. Losses at the gene ends were 4 bases for V and 6 bases for J; bases not matched to a gene: 3. The germline gives CDR1 SNHLY, CDR2 FYNNEI. This CDR3 region has 13 residues. In DNA form, the CDR3 reads TGTGCCAGCAGTGTTAGACAGGGCAATGAGCAGTTCTTC. Translation gives CASSVRQGNEQFF.

The sample holds one count of this clone. This chain joins TRBV6-5 and TRBJ1-1; D is undetermined. Trimming took 7 bases from V and 4 from J, leaving 13 bases between them. The CDR3 loop spans 13 amino acids. The V gene's germline CDR1 is MNHEY and CDR2 SVGAGI. CDR3: CASKKEALTEAFF. DNA of the CDR3: TGTGCCAGCAAGAAGGAGGCCCTCACTGAAGCTTTCTTT.

This CDR3 is CAWSFPGHTQLHF. DNA for the CDR3: TGTGCCTGGAGTTTCCCGGGACACACCCAACTCCACTTT. The chain recombines TRBV30 with TRBJ1-6; the D gene is possibly TRBD1 (6 bases). From germline, CDR1 is GTSNPN and CDR2 SVGIG (reference sequence). The CDR3 has 13 residues. The V and J ends lost 2 bases and 16 bases respectively, with 18 bases between them.

This chain connects TRBV27 to TRBJ1-5; 9 bases are shared with TRBD1. This CDR3 has 15 amino acids. Germline CDR1 MNHEY, CDR2 SMNVEV (reference sequence). J was trimmed by 1 base and V by 4 bases; bases with no gene match: 2. The CDR3 sequence is CASSWTGASNQPQHF. CDR3 sequence (DNA): TGTGCCAGCAGTTGGACAGGGGCGAGCAATCAGCCCCAGCATTTT.

The chain couples TRBV5-1 to TRBJ2-3; 10 bases match TRBD2. CDR3 size: 16 residues. J gave up 0 bases and V 4 bases, and 5 bases lay outside the gene matches. Germline CDR1 reads SGHRS; CDR2 reads YFSETQ. In DNA form, the CDR3 reads TGCGCCAGCAGCACTCGGACTAGCGGAAGCACAGATACGCAGTATTTT. Protein product: CASSTRTSGSTDTQYF.

The rearrangement uses TRBV5-6 and TRBJ1-2; 9 positions match TRBD1. Trimming cost V 4 bases and J 5 bases; bases outside gene matches: 9. Germline values: CDR1 SGHDT, CDR2 YYEEEE. CDR3 length: 15 residues. The CDR3 is CASSLLQGQGYGYTF. The DNA of the CDR3 is TGTGCCAGCAGCCTTCTTCAGGGACAGGGTTATGGCTACACCTTC.

This chain connects TRBV11-1 to TRBJ1-6, with D tentatively TRBD1 (6 bases). CDR1 is SGHAT and CDR2 is FQDESV in the germline V gene (reference sequence). Trimming took off 3 bases at V and 7 bases at J, with 10 bases between the two ends. The CDR3 contains 14 residues. For the CDR3, the DNA is TGTGCCAGCAGCTTCAGGGGATGGAATTCACCCCTCCACTTT. Its translation: CASSFRGWNSPLHF. The full variable domain, its missing parts supplied by reference TRBV11-1 and TRBJ1-6, is EAEVAQSPRYKITEKSQAVAFWCDPISGHATLYWYRQILGQGPELLVQFQDESVVDDSQLPKDRFSAERLKGVDSTLKIQPAELGDSAMYLCASSFRGWNSPLHFGNGTRLTVT.

The J gene is TRBJ2-1, the V gene TRBV6-6; TRBD2 is a possible D gene (5 bases). This CDR3 contains 15 residues. The ends were cut back, 8 bases at V and 8 bases at J, with 22 bases in the middle. The germline V gene encodes CDR1 MNHNY and CDR2 SVGAGI (reference sequence). CDR3 sequence reads: CASSILRAGRHEQFF. CDR3 bases: TGTGCCAGCTCTATTTTACGGGCGGGTCGGCATGAGCAGTTCTTC.

J is TRBJ2-1 and V is TRBV18, with a weak D call TRBD1 (6 bases). Germline V gene sequence: CDR1 KGHSH, CDR2 LQKENI. This CDR3 has 16 residues. Deletions cut 6 bases from V and 5 bases from J, with 20 bases between. CDR3 in amino acids: CASSSGQTILNNEQFF. The CDR3 nucleotides read TGTGCCAGCTCGTCGGGACAAACTATCTTAAACAATGAGCAGTTCTTC.

This chain uses TRBV28 with TRBJ1-4, with 9 positions matching TRBD1. J lost 8 bases, V lost 6 bases, and 1 base had no gene match. The CDR3 consists of 12 residues. Germline-derived CDR1 and CDR2 are MDHEN and SYDVKM. The chain's CDR3 is CASRTGGEKLFF. The CDR3 nucleotides are TGTGCCAGCAGGACAGGGGGAGAAAAACTGTTTTTT.

This chain joins TRBV18 and TRBJ1-2, with TRBD1 as a possible D gene (5 bases). The CDR3 runs 13 residues. Germline V CDR1 and CDR2: KGHSH, LQKENI. V lost 5 bases and J 8 bases, leaving 15 bases between the germline ends. In nucleotides, the CDR3 is TGTGCCAGCTCAGAAGGGACTACATACGGCTACACCTTC. Its protein product is CASSEGTTYGYTF.

J is TRBJ1-2 and V is TRBV19; possible D gene TRBD1, 6 bases. Trimming took off 5 bases at V and 5 bases at J, with 18 bases between the two ends. The CDR3 runs 15 residues. The germline V gene has CDR1 LNHDA and CDR2 SQIVND (reference sequence). CDR3 DNA: TGTGCCAGTAGTCCCGACAGGTCCGCTGGGTATGGCTACACCTTC. Translation: CASSPDRSAGYGYTF.

This chain links TRBV11-2 with TRBJ1-1; D is unresolved. The CDR3 totals 13 residues. Germline V CDR1 and CDR2: SGHAT, FQNNGV. The V end lost 7 bases, the J end lost 4 bases, and 13 bases lay between the germline ends. DNA of the CDR3: TGTGCCAGCACATATGGAGGGAGCACTGAAGCTTTCTTT. Protein sequence: CASTYGGSTEAFF.

V is TRBV5-1 and J is TRBJ1-1; tentative D call: TRBD1 (6 bases). Germline lookup yields CDR1 SGHRS and CDR2 YFSETQ. V was shortened by 0 bases and J by 5 bases, with 20 bases between the two germline ends. The CDR3 has 17 amino acids. The CDR3 DNA sequence: TGCGCCAGCAGCTTGGACAGGGATGGATCATGGGGAACTGAAGCTTTCTTT. It translates to CASSLDRDGSWGTEAFF. The full variable domain, completed using reference TRBV5-1 and TRBJ1-1, is KAGVTQTPRYLIKTRGQQVTLSCSPISGHRSVSWYQQTPGQGLQFLFEYFSETQRNKGNFPGRFSGRQFSNSRSEMNVSTLELGDSALYLCASSLDRDGSWGTEAFFGQGTRLTVV.

The chain joins TRBV7-3 to TRBJ1-2, with TRBD1 matching over 12 bases. Germline V lookup: CDR1 SGHTA, CDR2 FQGTGA. The J segment lost 7 bases and the V segment lost 5 bases, leaving 5 bases of the junction unmatched. The CDR3 is 14 residues long. In DNA, the CDR3 is TGTGCCAGCAGCGTCGGGACAGGGGGCGCTGGCTACACCTTC. This gives the protein CASSVGTGGAGYTF. The entire variable domain, with the rest obtained from reference TRBV7-3 and TRBJ1-2, is as follows: GAGVSQTPSNKVTEKGKYVELRCDPISGHTALYWYRQSLGQGPEFLIYFQGTGAADDSGLPNDRFFAVRPEGSVSTLKIQRTERGDSAVYLCASSVGTGGAGYTFGSGTRLTVV.

The genes are TRBV27 and TRBJ2-7; the match to TRBD2 covers 7 bases. Germline V lookup: CDR1 MNHEY, CDR2 SMNVEV (reference sequence). This CDR3 has 16 residues. J was trimmed by 0 bases and V by 3 bases; bases with no gene match: 8. The CDR3 here is CASSFSLAVSSYEQYF. In DNA, the CDR3 is TGTGCCAGCAGTTTTAGCCTAGCGGTTAGCTCCTACGAGCAGTACTTC.

CDR3 in DNA: TGTGCCAGCAGCTCGGGAGTGGGAGGCAATGAGCAGTTCTTC. This gives the protein CASSSGVGGNEQFF. The chain joins TRBV7-9 to TRBJ2-1, with D perhaps matching TRBD2 (6 bases). Trimming took 4 bases from V and 6 from J, leaving 13 bases between them. Germline assignment: CDR1 SEHNR and CDR2 FQNEAQ (reference sequence). The CDR3 totals 14 residues.

The chain recombines TRBV30 with TRBJ1-5; D is unresolved. In germline, CDR1 is GTSNPN, CDR2 SVGIG (reference sequence). CDR3 length: 15 amino acids. With 2 bases removed from V and 0 bases from J, the gap between germline ends came to 11 bases. CDR3 nucleotide sequence: TGTGCCTGGAGTACCCTCGCAGGTAGCAATCAGCCCCAGCATTTT. Protein: CAWSTLAGSNQPQHF.

V and J are TRBV4-2 and TRBJ2-1, with 10 positions matching TRBD2. There are 17 residues in the CDR3. Trimming cost V 3 bases and J 5 bases; bases outside gene matches: 10. The germline V gene has CDR1 LGHNA and CDR2 YNFKEQ. The CDR3 DNA reads TGTGCCAGCAGCCATACTCGGGGCCTAGCGGGGGACAATGAGCAGTTCTTC. Protein product: CASSHTRGLAGDNEQFF.

J is TRBJ1-1 and V is TRBV7-9; D not certain. Trimming stripped 5 bases from V and 0 bases from J, with 13 bases between. Germline V gene sequence: CDR1 SEHNR, CDR2 FQNEAQ (reference sequence). The length of the CDR3 is 15 residues. The CDR3 nucleotides are TGTGCCAGCAGCCCGAGGGTTATCATGAACACTGAAGCTTTCTTT. Translated: CASSPRVIMNTEAFF.

The genes are TRBV6-5 and TRBJ1-5, with a possible D match to TRBD1 (6 bases). The germline V gene has CDR1 MNHEY and CDR2 SVGAGI. The CDR3 contains 15 residues. V shed 5 bases and J shed 4 bases, with 15 bases lying between them. The CDR3 sequence: CASSRSRDINQPQHF. The CDR3 region has the DNA TGTGCCAGCAGTCGTAGCCGGGACATTAATCAGCCCCAGCATTTT.

This chain joins TRBV11-2 and TRBJ1-3; 8 bases match TRBD1. Germline V gives CDR1 SGHAT, CDR2 FQNNGV. The CDR3 runs 17 residues. J was trimmed by 4 bases and V by 4 bases; bases with no gene match: 12. The CDR3 nucleotides read TGTGCCAGCAGCTGGGACGGACAGGGAGTAGGCGGAAACACCATATATTTT. Amino acids: CASSWDGQGVGGNTIYF.

The chain is built from TRBV2 and TRBJ2-7; D is possibly TRBD2 (5 bases). The CDR3 runs to 12 residues. Germline loops: CDR1 SNHLY, CDR2 FYNNEI. Deletions cut 8 bases from V and 0 bases from J, with 8 bases between. CDR3 loop: CASVRDSYEQYF. Written as DNA, the CDR3 is TGTGCCAGCGTCCGGGACTCCTACGAGCAGTACTTC.

V is TRBV11-2 and J is TRBJ1-1; 9 bases are a match to TRBD1. Per germline, CDR1 SGHAT and CDR2 FQNNGV. With 0 bases clipped from V and 2 bases from J, the junction kept 4 bases outside the gene matches. This CDR3 spans 16 amino acids. The CDR3 region is CASSLDHRGRNTEAFF. The CDR3, as DNA: TGTGCCAGCAGCTTAGATCACAGGGGGCGAAACACTGAAGCTTTCTTT.

The V call is TRBV7-3, the J call TRBJ2-1; D might be TRBD1 (5 bases). In germline, CDR1 is SGHTA, CDR2 FQGTGA. The CDR3 sequence is 16 residues long. V was cut by 5 bases and J by 6 bases, with 20 bases left in between. CDR3 in amino acids: CASSAQVGQGRNEQFF. The CDR3 DNA sequence: TGTGCCAGCAGCGCCCAGGTTGGTCAGGGTCGCAATGAGCAGTTCTTC. Looking up the rest from reference TRBV7-3 and TRBJ2-1 gives the full variable domain: GAGVSQTPSNKVTEKGKYVELRCDPISGHTALYWYRQSLGQGPEFLIYFQGTGAADDSGLPNDRFFAVRPEGSVSTLKIQRTERGDSAVYLCASSAQVGQGRNEQFFGPGTRLTVL.